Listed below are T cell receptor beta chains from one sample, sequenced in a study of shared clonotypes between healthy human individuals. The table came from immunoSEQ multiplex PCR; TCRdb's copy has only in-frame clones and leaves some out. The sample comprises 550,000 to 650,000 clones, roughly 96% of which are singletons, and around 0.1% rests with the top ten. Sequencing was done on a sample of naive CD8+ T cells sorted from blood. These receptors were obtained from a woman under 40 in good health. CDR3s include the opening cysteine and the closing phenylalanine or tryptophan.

CDR3aa: CASSEAAGASDTQYF
v_gene: TRBV2
j_gene: TRBJ2-3

CDR3aa: CASSYYGTGNQPQHF
v_gene: TRBV6-5
j_gene: TRBJ1-5

CDR3aa: CASSLAGAEQFF
v_gene: TRBV11-3
j_gene: TRBJ2-1

CDR3aa: CASTEGFSYEQYF
v_gene: TRBV6-6
j_gene: TRBJ2-7

CDR3aa: CASSFWTSGSSYNEQFF
v_gene: TRBV5-1
j_gene: TRBJ2-1

CDR3aa: CASSLGPGALEQYF
v_gene: TRBV27
j_gene: TRBJ2-7

CDR3aa: CASSSGLDEQFF
v_gene: TRBV11-2
j_gene: TRBJ2-1

CDR3aa: CASSLDLPEAQYF
v_gene: TRBV11-2
j_gene: TRBJ2-5

CDR3aa: CASSTPRVGGYSNQPQHF
v_gene: TRBV2
j_gene: TRBJ1-5

CDR3aa: CASSSSALAGVLIYNEQFF
v_gene: TRBV7-9
j_gene: TRBJ2-1

CDR3aa: CASSEFAASSTDTQYF
v_gene: TRBV2
j_gene: TRBJ2-3